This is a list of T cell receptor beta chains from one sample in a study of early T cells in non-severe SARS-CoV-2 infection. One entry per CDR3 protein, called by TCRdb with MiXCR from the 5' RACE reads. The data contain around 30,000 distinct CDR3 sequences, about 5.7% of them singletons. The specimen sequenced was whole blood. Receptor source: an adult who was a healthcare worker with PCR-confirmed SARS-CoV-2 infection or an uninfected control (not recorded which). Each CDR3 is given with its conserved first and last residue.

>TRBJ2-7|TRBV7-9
CASRAGGGEQYF
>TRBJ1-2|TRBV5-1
CASSLAQGIYGYTF
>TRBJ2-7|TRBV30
CAWTYPGGAYEQYF
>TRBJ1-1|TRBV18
CASSRMNTEAFF
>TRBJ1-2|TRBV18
CASSPERNYGYTF
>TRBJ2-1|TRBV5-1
CASSNGQGGNEQFF
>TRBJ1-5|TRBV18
CASSREGFTNQPQHF
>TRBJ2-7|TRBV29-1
CSVRTTSGATYEQYF
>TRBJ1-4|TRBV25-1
CASSTRTEKGNEKLFF
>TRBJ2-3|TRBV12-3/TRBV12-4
CASSPRDTTDTQYF
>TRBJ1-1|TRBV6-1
CASSGQPMNTEAFF
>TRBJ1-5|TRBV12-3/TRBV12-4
CASSFLGQNQPQHF
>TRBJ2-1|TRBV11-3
CASSSDRHEQFF
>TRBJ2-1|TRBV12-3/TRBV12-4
CASSLPNPGYNEQFF
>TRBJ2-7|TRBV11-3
CASRTEGAF
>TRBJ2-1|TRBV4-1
CASSQERAAYNEQFF
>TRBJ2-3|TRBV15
CATSRDIGGPDTQYF
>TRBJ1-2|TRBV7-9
CASSLALGQPRYYGYTF
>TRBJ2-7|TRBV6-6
CASSYPGTGVREQYF
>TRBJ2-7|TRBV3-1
CASSGGFYEQYF
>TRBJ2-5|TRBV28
CASSPIAGSPETQYF
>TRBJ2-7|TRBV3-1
CASSLQGATSYEQYF
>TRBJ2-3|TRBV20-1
CSASSSGIGTDTQYF
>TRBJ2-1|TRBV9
CASSTLPRGNEQFF
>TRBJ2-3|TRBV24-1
CATHSGGAWDTQYF
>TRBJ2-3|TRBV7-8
CASIIKPGSTDTQYF
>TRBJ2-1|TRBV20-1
CSASEAGGPGYNEQFF
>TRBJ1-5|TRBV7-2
CASSLQGRSNQPQHF
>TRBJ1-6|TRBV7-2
CASSRKGGQGTDSPLHF
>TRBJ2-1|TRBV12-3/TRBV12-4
CASSFGRYNEQFF
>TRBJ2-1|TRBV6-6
CASSPPLAGAKSSYNEQFF
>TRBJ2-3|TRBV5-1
CASSLLALSLGDTQYF
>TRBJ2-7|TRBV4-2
CASSQENLQGTRSYEQYF
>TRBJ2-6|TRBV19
CASSPTGANVLTF
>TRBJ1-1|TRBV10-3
CAIKGGDTEAFF
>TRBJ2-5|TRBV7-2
CASSFRGGPERETQYF
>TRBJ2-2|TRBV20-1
CSAREIPGELFF
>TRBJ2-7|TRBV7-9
CASSPRRSSYEQYF
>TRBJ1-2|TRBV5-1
CASSFLAGEFNYGYTF
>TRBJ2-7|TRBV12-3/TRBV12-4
CASRLAGGSGVYEQYF
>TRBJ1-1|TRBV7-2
CASSQQGLNTEAFF
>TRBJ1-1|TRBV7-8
CASSKQNTEAFF
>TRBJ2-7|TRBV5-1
CASSLGTGGAREQYF
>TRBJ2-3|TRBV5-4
CASSLGGLRTDTQYF
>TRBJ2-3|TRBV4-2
CASSPRADTQYF